This entry lists 30 T cell receptor beta chains sequenced from one sample in a study of Graves' ophthalmopathy and Graves' hyperthyroidism. The authors amplified TCR beta CDR3 regions from RNA transcripts. Second-round multiplex PCR followed a first-round RT-PCR using HTBI primers. Each CDR3 protein is one row after TCRdb ran MiXCR on the multiplex PCR reads. Of a few hundred thousand distinct CDR3 sequences in the sample, about two fifths were seen once. Sequencing was performed on peripheral blood or thyroid tissue (not recorded which). The origin of the receptors is an adult man with Graves' hyperthyroidism.

This clonotype came up many times. The CDR3 protein is CAISDSSYEQYF. In nucleotides, the CDR3 is TGTGCCATCAGTGACTCTTCCTACGAGCAGTACTTC. This chain uses TRBV10-3 with TRBJ2-7; D gene unclear. The CDR3 is 12 amino acids. Germline V gene data show CDR1 as ENHRY and CDR2 as SYGVKD. V lost 3 bases and J 1 base, leaving 4 bases between the germline ends.

Comments on this clonotype: Sequence at one end of the junction differs from germline and may be a read error. This chain connects TRBV7-8 to TRBJ2-5; D gene unclear. CDR1 and CDR2 (germline): SGHVS, FQNEAQ. The CDR3 is 15 residues long. CDR3 DNA: TGTGCCAGCAGCCAAGAGACGGTGATCCAAGAGGCCCAGTACTTC. Protein: CASSQETVIQEAQYF.

V and J are TRBV27 and TRBJ1-4, with 9 bases identical to TRBD1. Germline V CDR1 and CDR2: MNHEY, SMNVEV (reference sequence). CDR3 length: 15 amino acids. J was trimmed by 7 bases and V by 5 bases; bases with no gene match: 8. DNA of the CDR3: TGTGCCAGCAGTCAAAGGGACAGGGTGGGTGAAAAACTGTTTTTT. This gives the protein CASSQRDRVGEKLFF.

This clonotype was observed many times. The chain links TRBV7-2 to TRBJ2-7, with a weak D call TRBD2 (6 bases). The CDR3 totals 13 residues. The germline CDR1 and CDR2 sequences are SGHTA and FQGNSA. Trimming took 2 bases from V and 2 from J, leaving 7 bases between them. The CDR3 loop is CASSLWTTYEQYF. CDR3 coding DNA: TGTGCCAGCAGCTTATGGACTACCTACGAGCAGTACTTC.

The chain employs TRBV7-2 and TRBJ1-1; no clear D. Germline V gives CDR1 SGHTA, CDR2 FQGNSA. V was cut by 5 bases and J by 12 bases, with 16 bases left in between. The CDR3 is 12 amino acids. The CDR3, as DNA: TGTGCCAGCAGCGTAGGTGTGCGGGAGCCTTTCTTT. Protein: CASSVGVREPFF.

The chain carries TRBV20-1 and TRBJ1-3, with D perhaps TRBD1 (6 bases). Germline V lookup: CDR1 DFQATT, CDR2 SNEGSKA (reference sequence). V was shortened by 3 bases and J by 3 bases, with 15 bases between the two germline ends. This CDR3 has 15 residues. This CDR3 is CSARPPWGLGNTIYF. The CDR3 DNA sequence: TGCAGTGCTAGGCCCCCCTGGGGGCTTGGAAACACCATATATTTT.

The chain couples TRBV9 to TRBJ1-6; a weak D match, TRBD1 (5 bases). V shed 0 bases and J shed 7 bases, with 11 bases lying between them. Germline loops: CDR1 SGDLS, CDR2 YYNGEE. The CDR3 spans 15 residues. The CDR3 here is CASSVGGPGNSPLHF. The DNA for the CDR3 is TGTGCCAGCAGCGTAGGGGGACCCGGGAATTCACCCCTCCACTTT.

This clonotype was observed at least ten times. The chain recombines TRBV6-6 with TRBJ1-1; possible D gene TRBD1, 5 bases. Germline CDR1 MNHNY, CDR2 SVGAGI (reference sequence). Trimming removed 2 bases from V and 2 bases from J, with 12 bases in between. There are 15 residues in the CDR3. The CDR3 reads CASSYRGRANTEAFF. The CDR3 region has the DNA TGTGCCAGCAGTTACCGGGGCAGGGCTAACACTGAAGCTTTCTTT.

The chain recombines TRBV13 with TRBJ2-5, with 12 bases identical to TRBD1. This CDR3 comprises 17 residues. J lost 4 bases, V lost 4 bases, and 10 bases had no gene match. CDR1 and CDR2 (germline): PRHDT, FYEKMQ (reference sequence). CDR3 DNA sequence: TGTGCCAGCAGCTCACCGGGACAGGGGGCGCTGGGAGAGACCCAGTACTTC. Amino acid sequence: CASSSPGQGALGETQYF.

In this sample, this clonotype turned up once. Being one base from a much bigger clone, this may be a read error. The chain is built from TRBV6-1 and TRBJ1-1; D unclear. Germline V gene data show CDR1 as MNHNS and CDR2 as SASEGT. This CDR3 contains 13 residues. The ends were cut back, 2 bases at V and 8 bases at J, with 12 bases in the middle. CDR3 loop: CASSENGPREAFF. The CDR3 nucleotides read TGTGCCAGCAGTGAAAACGGTCCCAGGGAAGCTTTCTTT.

This clonotype was found many times. J is TRBJ2-7 and V is TRBV7-9; 11 nucleotides line up with TRBD2. The J segment lost 3 bases and the V segment lost 2 bases, leaving 3 bases of the junction unmatched. Germline V gene sequence: CDR1 SEHNR, CDR2 FQNEAQ (reference sequence). This CDR3 has 15 amino acids. The CDR3: CASSLKTSGNYEQYF. CDR3 nucleotide sequence: TGTGCCAGCAGCTTAAAGACTAGCGGGAACTACGAGCAGTACTTC. The full variable domain, with the rest looked up from reference TRBV7-9 and TRBJ2-7, is DTGVSQNPRHKITKRGQNVTFRCDPISEHNRLYWYRQTLGQGPEFLTYFQNEAQLEKSRLLSDRFSAERPKGSFSTLEIQRTEQGDSAMYLCASSLKTSGNYEQYFGPGTRLTVT.

The V gene is TRBV29-1, the J gene TRBJ2-5, with TRBD1 matching 7 bases. Trimming took 7 bases from V and 2 from J; bases not matched to a gene: 7. The CDR3 is made up of 13 amino acids. CDR1 and CDR2 from the germline V gene are SQVTM and ANQGSEA. The CDR3 region is CSGTGGLQETQYF. CDR3 DNA: TGCAGCGGGACAGGTGGGCTGCAAGAGACCCAGTACTTC.

This clonotype has a count of ten or more. The gene calls are TRBV7-9 and TRBJ1-1; a weak D match, TRBD1 (5 bases). This CDR3 comprises 13 residues. Germline CDR1 SEHNR, CDR2 FQNEAQ (reference sequence). The ends were cut back, 3 bases at V and 0 bases at J, with 5 bases in the middle. DNA of the CDR3: TGTGCCAGCAGCTTGGACATGAACACTGAAGCTTTCTTT. Its translation is CASSLDMNTEAFF.

The V and J genes are TRBV2 and TRBJ1-2; no clear D gene. Germline V gene data show CDR1 as SNHLY and CDR2 as FYNNEI. CDR3 length: 13 amino acids. Trimming pared 4 bases from V and 12 bases from J, leaving 18 bases between. The chain's CDR3 is CASSGRRISGNTF. The CDR3 region has the DNA TGTGCCAGCAGTGGAAGGCGGATCTCTGGAAACACCTTC.

This clonotype was seen more than once but under ten times. This chain connects TRBV20-1 to TRBJ1-2, with 11 bases aligning to TRBD1. Trimming took 3 bases from V and 7 from J; bases not matched to a gene: 7. This CDR3 is built from 14 residues. Looked up from germline, CDR1 is DFQATT and CDR2 is SNEGSKA (reference sequence). The CDR3: CSARRTGGARGYTF. The CDR3 DNA follows: TGCAGTGCTAGGCGGACAGGGGGCGCCCGTGGCTACACCTTC.

The gene calls are TRBV29-1 and TRBJ2-3; D remains ambiguous. The CDR3 is 14 residues long. V lost 3 bases, J lost 0 bases, and 10 bases lay in between. In germline, CDR1 is SQVTM, CDR2 ANQGSEA. The CDR3 DNA reads as TGCAGCGTTGACGTCCGCTGGAGCACAGATACGCAGTATTTT. Translated, it gives CSVDVRWSTDTQYF.

The chain is built from TRBV20-1 and TRBJ1-1, with D hard to call. V dropped 6 bases and J dropped 3 bases, with 11 bases sitting between them. This CDR3 has 12 amino acids. CDR1 and CDR2 (germline): DFQATT, SNEGSKA (reference sequence). The CDR3, as DNA: TGCAGTGCACCGGACCGGGACACTGAAGCTTTCTTT. This codes for CSAPDRDTEAFF.

Many counts were recorded for this clonotype. The V gene is TRBV20-1, the J gene TRBJ2-7; D tentatively fits TRBD1 or TRBD2 (5 bases each). The CDR3 is 14 amino acids. Trimming stripped 3 bases from V and 2 bases from J, with 14 bases between. CDR1 and CDR2 (germline): DFQATT, SNEGSKA (reference sequence). The CDR3 here is CSASPSGLTYEQYF. In DNA form, the CDR3 reads TGCAGTGCTAGCCCCTCGGGGCTTACCTACGAGCAGTACTTC.

In the case of this clonotype: At one of its ends the junction is not consistent with the germline gene, which may arise from a read error. The chain is built from TRBV5-1 and TRBJ2-5; D may match TRBD1 or TRBD2 (5 bases each). Germline V gives CDR1 SGHRS, CDR2 YFSETQ. The CDR3 sequence is 13 residues long. For the CDR3, the DNA is TGTGCCAGCACCCCCGGGACCCAAGAGACCCAGTACTTC. Translation gives CASTPGTQETQYF.

This chain joins TRBV20-1 and TRBJ1-1; no definite D call. Germline V gene sequence: CDR1 DFQATT, CDR2 SNEGSKA (reference sequence). The germline V and J ends were trimmed by 0 bases and 0 bases, with 20 bases remaining between them. The CDR3 has 18 residues. Here the CDR3 DNA reads TGCAGTGCTAGAGATTTCTCGAGGACCTCCAGTTTGAACACTGAAGCTTTCTTT. This encodes CSARDFSRTSSLNTEAFF.

This clonotype was detected many times. This rearrangement joins TRBV3-1 to TRBJ2-5; D may be TRBD1 (5 bases). Germline V gene sequence: CDR1 LGHDT, CDR2 YNNKEL (reference sequence). CDR3 length: 14 amino acids. Trimming left V 1 base short and J 5 bases short, with 11 bases between. The CDR3 DNA reads TGTGCCAGCAGCCAAGTAGGGGTTAGGGAGACCCAGTACTTC. Its translation: CASSQVGVRETQYF.

In the case of this clonotype: A much larger clone differs from this one at a single base, so this may be a read error. V gene TRBV20-1 combines with J gene TRBJ1-2; D is unclear. The CDR3 consists of 15 residues. CDR1 is DFQATT and CDR2 is SNEGSKA in the germline V gene (reference sequence). The CDR3 region is CSARGVLRQDYGYIF. The CDR3 nucleotides are TGCAGTGCTAGAGGAGTTTTGCGGCAGGACTATGGCTACATCTTC.

This chain links TRBV3-1 with TRBJ1-2, with D perhaps matching TRBD1 (6 bases). V was shortened by 3 bases and J by 0 bases, with 11 bases between the two germline ends. The CDR3 sequence is 15 residues long. CDR1 and CDR2 from the germline V gene are LGHDT and YNNKEL (reference sequence). CDR3 sequence reads: CASSHQGTSNYGYTF. DNA of the CDR3: TGTGCCAGCAGCCATCAGGGGACGTCTAACTATGGCTACACCTTC.

This sequence joins TRBV7-9 and TRBJ1-6, with D perhaps TRBD1 (5 bases). Per the germline V gene, CDR1 is SEHNR and CDR2 is FQNEAQ (reference sequence). The CDR3 has 15 residues. V was shortened by 0 bases and J by 8 bases, with 11 bases between the two germline ends. The CDR3 reads CASSLAGGFYSPLHF. The CDR3 DNA reads as TGTGCCAGCAGCTTAGCGGGGGGTTTTTATTCACCCCTCCACTTT.

This clonotype was seen at least ten times. The V gene is TRBV15, the J gene TRBJ1-5; perhaps TRBD1 as D (5 bases). Germline V gene sequence: CDR1 LNHNV, CDR2 YYDKDF (reference sequence). V was trimmed by 1 base and J by 0 bases, leaving 13 bases between them. The length of the CDR3 is 17 residues. The CDR3 protein is CATSRGWGDFSNQPQHF. The CDR3 DNA reads as TGTGCCACCAGCAGAGGCTGGGGGGATTTTAGCAATCAGCCCCAGCATTTT.

There are many counts of this clonotype. The gene calls are TRBV20-1 and TRBJ1-1, with D possibly matching TRBD1 (5 bases). This CDR3 is built from 11 residues. The V end lost 4 bases, the J end lost 8 bases, and 11 bases lay between the germline ends. Germline lookup yields CDR1 DFQATT and CDR2 SNEGSKA (reference sequence). CDR3 region: CSAIRGGEAFF. The CDR3 DNA is TGCAGTGCTATTAGGGGAGGAGAAGCTTTCTTT.

This clonotype was seen a handful of times. The CDR3 protein is CASSPWGGQGEAFF. As DNA, the CDR3 is TGCGCCAGCAGCCCCTGGGGGGGGCAGGGTGAAGCTTTCTTT. The genes are TRBV5-1 and TRBJ1-1; D is perhaps TRBD1 (6 bases). Germline loops: CDR1 SGHRS, CDR2 YFSETQ. V gave up 4 bases and J gave up 7 bases, with 17 bases separating them. The CDR3 runs 14 residues.

This clonotype was seen many times. The chain links TRBV28 to TRBJ1-2; D gene uncertain. The CDR3 is 15 residues long. The V gene's germline CDR1 is MDHEN and CDR2 SYDVKM. Trimming left V 6 bases short and J 4 bases short, with 18 bases between. CDR3 sequence reads: CASSRPPRSLYGYTF. The CDR3 DNA reads as TGTGCCAGCAGCCGTCCCCCCCGGTCTCTCTATGGCTACACCTTC.

This clonotype has only a few counts. This sequence joins TRBV27 and TRBJ1-2, with 7 bases fitting TRBD1. The CDR3 is 13 residues long. In germline, CDR1 is MNHEY, CDR2 SMNVEV (reference sequence). The V gene end was trimmed by 5 bases and the J gene end by 5 bases; junction bases not matched to a gene: 5. This CDR3 is CASSGPTGYGYTF. The CDR3 region has the DNA TGTGCCAGCAGTGGACCGACAGGGTATGGCTACACCTTC.

Only a few counts were recorded for this clonotype. DNA for the CDR3: TGCAGCGTTGGGGTCGACCTGGCAGGGTGGGGGAATGAGCAGTTCTTC. Translating gives CSVGVDLAGWGNEQFF. The chain is built from TRBV29-1 and TRBJ2-7; D may correspond to TRBD1 or TRBD2 (5 bases each). The assigned J gene may be wrong: the sequence end matches TRBJ2-1 better. This CDR3 is built from 16 residues. The germline gives CDR1 SQVTM, CDR2 ANQGSEA.